The rows below give T cell receptor beta chains drawn from one sample of a study of T cells after posttransplantation cyclophosphamide. TCRdb's table, derived via immunoSEQ multiplex PCR, lists solely in-frame clones and lacks some. The sample has approximately 41,000 clones, none seen only once; the top ten hold 2% to 3%. Input material: PBMCs. Receptor source: a man aged 50-59 years in good health, CMV-negative, and a related stem cell transplant donor. Each CDR3 is given without its conserved first and last residue. The size field reads once, few, many or a size class.

V: TRBV2; size: many; J: TRBJ2-7; CDR3: ASSWTQDYEQY
V: TRBV7-9; size: many; J: TRBJ2-6; CDR3: ASSEQGSGANVLT
V: TRBV27; size: many; J: TRBJ1-5; CDR3: ASSLYSGPTVEPQH
V: TRBV4-3; size: many; J: TRBJ2-3; CDR3: ASSQEGLAGGRDTQY
V: TRBV5-6; size: many; J: TRBJ1-6; CDR3: ASSLMGREAHNSPLH
V: TRBV11-3; size: many; J: TRBJ2-2; CDR3: ASISGGTTNTGELF
V: TRBV30; size: many; J: TRBJ1-1; CDR3: AWSPQIAAEAF
V: TRBV11-2; size: few; J: TRBJ2-5; CDR3: ASSLLRAGLYQETQY
V: TRBV9; size: few; J: TRBJ2-2; CDR3: TSSVVHGTVNTGELF
V: TRBV5-4; size: many; J: TRBJ2-1; CDR3: ASSSGGTGDVQF